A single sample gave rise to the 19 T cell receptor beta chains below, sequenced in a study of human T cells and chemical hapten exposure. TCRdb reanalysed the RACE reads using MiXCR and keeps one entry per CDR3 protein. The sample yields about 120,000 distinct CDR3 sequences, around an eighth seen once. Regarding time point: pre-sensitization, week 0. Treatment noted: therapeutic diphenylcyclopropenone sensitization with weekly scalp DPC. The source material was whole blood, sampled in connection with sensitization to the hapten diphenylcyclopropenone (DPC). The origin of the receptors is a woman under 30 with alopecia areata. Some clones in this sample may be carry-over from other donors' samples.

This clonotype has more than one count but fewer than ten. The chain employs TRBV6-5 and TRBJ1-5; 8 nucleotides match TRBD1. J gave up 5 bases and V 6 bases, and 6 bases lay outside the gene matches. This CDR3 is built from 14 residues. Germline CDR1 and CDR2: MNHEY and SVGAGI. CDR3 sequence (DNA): TGTGCCAGCAGCCGAGGGACAGGTCATCAGCCCCAGCATTTT. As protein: CASSRGTGHQPQHF.

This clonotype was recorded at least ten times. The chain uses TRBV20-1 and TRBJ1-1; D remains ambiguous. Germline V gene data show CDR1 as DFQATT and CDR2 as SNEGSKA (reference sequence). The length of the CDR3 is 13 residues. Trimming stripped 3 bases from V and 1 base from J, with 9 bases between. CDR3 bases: TGCAGTGCTAGCCGATCAGAGAACACTGAAGCTTTCTTT. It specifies CSASRSENTEAFF.

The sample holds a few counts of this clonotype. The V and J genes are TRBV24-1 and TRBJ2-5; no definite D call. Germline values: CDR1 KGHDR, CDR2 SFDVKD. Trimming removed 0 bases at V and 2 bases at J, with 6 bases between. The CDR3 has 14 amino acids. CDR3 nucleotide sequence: TGTGCCACCAGTGATTTGGCGCTGCAAGAGACCCAGTACTTC. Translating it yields CATSDLALQETQYF.

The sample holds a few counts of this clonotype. CDR3 DNA: TGTGCCAGCAGCTTAATGTCCGGGGGCAATCAGCCCCAGCATTTT. It specifies CASSLMSGGNQPQHF. The chain employs TRBV7-2 and TRBJ1-5, with unresolved D. Germline V gene sequence: CDR1 SGHTA, CDR2 FQGNSA. V lost 2 bases and J lost 2, with 10 bases in between. The CDR3 is 15 residues long.

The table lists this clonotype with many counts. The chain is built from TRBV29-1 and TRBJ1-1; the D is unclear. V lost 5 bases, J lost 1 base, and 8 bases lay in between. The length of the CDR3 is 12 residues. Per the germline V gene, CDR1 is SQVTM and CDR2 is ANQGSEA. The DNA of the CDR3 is TGCAGCGTTCACCCTTCGAACACTGAAGCTTTCTTT. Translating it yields CSVHPSNTEAFF.

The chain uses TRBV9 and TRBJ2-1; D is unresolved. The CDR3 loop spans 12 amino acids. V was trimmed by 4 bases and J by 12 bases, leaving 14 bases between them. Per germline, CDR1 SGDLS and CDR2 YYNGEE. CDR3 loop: CASSPPGGRQFF. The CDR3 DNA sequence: TGTGCCAGCAGCCCCCCAGGCGGTAGGCAGTTCTTC.

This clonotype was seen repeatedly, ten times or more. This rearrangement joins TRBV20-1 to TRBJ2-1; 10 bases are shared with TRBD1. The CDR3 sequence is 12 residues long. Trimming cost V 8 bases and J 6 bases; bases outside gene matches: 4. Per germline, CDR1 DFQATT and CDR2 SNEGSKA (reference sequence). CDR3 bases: TGCAGTTTGGACAGGGGGGGCAATGAGCAGTTCTTC. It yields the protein CSLDRGGNEQFF.

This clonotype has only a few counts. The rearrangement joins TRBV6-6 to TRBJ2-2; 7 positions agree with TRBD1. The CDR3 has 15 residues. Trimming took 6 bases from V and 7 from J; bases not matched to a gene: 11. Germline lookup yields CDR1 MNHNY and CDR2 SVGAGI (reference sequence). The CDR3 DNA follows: TGTGCCAGCAGCCAGAGGGGGCATCGGAACGGGGAGCTGTTTTTT. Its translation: CASSQRGHRNGELFF.

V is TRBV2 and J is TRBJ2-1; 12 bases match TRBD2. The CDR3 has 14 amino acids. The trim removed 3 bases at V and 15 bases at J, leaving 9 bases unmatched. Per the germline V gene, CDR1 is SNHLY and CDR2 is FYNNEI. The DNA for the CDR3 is TGTGCCAGCAGTGAGACTAGCGGGGGTCGTCCCCCGTTCTTC. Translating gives CASSETSGGRPPFF.

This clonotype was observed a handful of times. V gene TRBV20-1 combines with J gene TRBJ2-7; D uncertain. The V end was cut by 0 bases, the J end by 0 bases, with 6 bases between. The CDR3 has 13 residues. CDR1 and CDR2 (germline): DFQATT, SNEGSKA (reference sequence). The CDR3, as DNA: TGCAGTGCTAGAGAGGCTAGCTCCTACGAGCAGTACTTC. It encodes CSAREASSYEQYF.

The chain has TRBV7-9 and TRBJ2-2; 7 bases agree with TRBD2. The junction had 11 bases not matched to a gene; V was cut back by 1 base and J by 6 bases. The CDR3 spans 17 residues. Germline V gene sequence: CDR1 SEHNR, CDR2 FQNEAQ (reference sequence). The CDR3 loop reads CASSLGAAGDAPGELFF. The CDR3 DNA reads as TGTGCCAGCAGCTTAGGTGCGGCGGGGGACGCGCCCGGGGAGCTGTTTTTT.

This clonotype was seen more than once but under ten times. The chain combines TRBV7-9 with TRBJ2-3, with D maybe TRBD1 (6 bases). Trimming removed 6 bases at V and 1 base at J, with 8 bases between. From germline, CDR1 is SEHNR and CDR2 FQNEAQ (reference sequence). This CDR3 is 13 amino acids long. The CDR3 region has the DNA TGTGCCAGCAGACCAGGGGGCACAGATACGCAGTATTTT. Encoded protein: CASRPGGTDTQYF.

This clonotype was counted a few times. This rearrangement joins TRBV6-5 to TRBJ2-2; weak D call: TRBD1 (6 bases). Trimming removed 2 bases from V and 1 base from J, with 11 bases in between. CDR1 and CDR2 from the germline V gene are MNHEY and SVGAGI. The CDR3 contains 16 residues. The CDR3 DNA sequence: TGTGCCAGCAGTTACAGACAGGCTATGAACACCGGGGAGCTGTTTTTT. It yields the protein CASSYRQAMNTGELFF.

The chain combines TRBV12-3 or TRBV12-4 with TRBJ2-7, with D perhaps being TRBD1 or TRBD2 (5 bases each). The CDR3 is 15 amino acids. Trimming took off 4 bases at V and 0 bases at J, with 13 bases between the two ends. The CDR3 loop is CASSSRDRSSYEQYF. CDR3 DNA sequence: TGTGCCAGCAGTTCCAGGGACCGCAGCTCCTACGAGCAGTACTTC.

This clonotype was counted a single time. CDR3: CSAQTYEQYF. The CDR3 nucleotides read TGCAGTGCACAGACGTACGAGCAGTACTTC. The chain combines TRBV20-1 with TRBJ2-7; no firm D call. V was shortened by 6 bases and J by 4 bases, with 7 bases between the two germline ends. The CDR3 extends over 10 amino acids. Germline-derived CDR1 and CDR2 are DFQATT and SNEGSKA (reference sequence).

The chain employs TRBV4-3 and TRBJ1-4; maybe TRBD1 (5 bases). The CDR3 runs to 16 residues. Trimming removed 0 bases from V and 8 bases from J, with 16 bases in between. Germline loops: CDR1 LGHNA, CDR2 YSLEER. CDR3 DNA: TGCGCCAGCAGCCAAGATGGGGGGTCGTGGGAAGAAAAACTGTTTTTT. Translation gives CASSQDGGSWEEKLFF.

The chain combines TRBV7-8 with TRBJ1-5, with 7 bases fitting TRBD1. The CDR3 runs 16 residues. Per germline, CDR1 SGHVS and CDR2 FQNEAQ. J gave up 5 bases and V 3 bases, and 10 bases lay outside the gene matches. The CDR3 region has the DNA TGTGCCAGCAGCTTTTCAAAGACAGGGTTGGATCAGCCCCAGCATTTT. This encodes CASSFSKTGLDQPQHF.

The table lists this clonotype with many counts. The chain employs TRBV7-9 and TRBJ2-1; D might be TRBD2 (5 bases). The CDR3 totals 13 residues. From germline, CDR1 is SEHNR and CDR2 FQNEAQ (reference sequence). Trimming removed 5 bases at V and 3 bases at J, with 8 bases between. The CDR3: CASSTRGYNEQFF. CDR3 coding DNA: TGTGCCAGCAGCACCCGGGGCTACAATGAGCAGTTCTTC.

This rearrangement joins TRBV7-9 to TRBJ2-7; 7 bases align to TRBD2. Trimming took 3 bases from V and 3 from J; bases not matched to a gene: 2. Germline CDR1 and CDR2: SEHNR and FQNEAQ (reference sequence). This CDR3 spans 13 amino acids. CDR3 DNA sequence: TGTGCCAGCAGCTTGGGACTATACTACGAGCAGTACTTC. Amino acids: CASSLGLYYEQYF.